The clone carrying this T cell receptor beta chain was observed a handful of times. Its antigen is as yet unknown. The data originate from a study of identical twins. TCRdb used MiXCR to reprocess the 5' RACE reads, holding one entry per CDR3 protein. This sample carries 350,000 to 400,000 distinct CDR3 sequences, 9% of them seen once, and the ten largest clones take 8% to 9.5%. The study's findings and limits: Models underpredicted monozygotic twin sharing of out-of-frame TCR alpha.

V was trimmed by 0 bases and J by 2 bases, leaving 11 bases between them. This CDR3 is 15 amino acids long. In germline, CDR1 is MNHEY, CDR2 SVGAGI. Specimen: naive T cells sorted from blood. This chain connects TRBV6-5 to TRBJ2-7; no clear D gene. This TCR came from a woman in her forties or fifties in good health. The CDR3: CASSYSSGSAYEQYF. CDR3 coding DNA: TGTGCCAGCAGTTACTCCTCGGGCTCTGCCTACGAGCAGTACTTC.